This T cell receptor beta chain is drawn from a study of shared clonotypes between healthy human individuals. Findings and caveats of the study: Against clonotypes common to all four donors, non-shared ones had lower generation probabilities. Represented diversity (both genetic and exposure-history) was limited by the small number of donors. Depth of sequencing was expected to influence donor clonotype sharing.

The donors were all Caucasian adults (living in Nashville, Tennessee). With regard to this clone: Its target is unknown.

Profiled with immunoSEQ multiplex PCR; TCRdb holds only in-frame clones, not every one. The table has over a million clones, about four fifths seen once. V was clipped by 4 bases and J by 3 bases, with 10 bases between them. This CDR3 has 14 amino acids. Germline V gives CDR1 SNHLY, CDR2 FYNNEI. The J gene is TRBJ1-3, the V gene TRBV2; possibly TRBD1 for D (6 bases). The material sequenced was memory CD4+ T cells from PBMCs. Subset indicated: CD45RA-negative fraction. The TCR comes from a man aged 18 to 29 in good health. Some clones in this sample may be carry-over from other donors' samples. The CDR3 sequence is CASSVGAGGNTIYF. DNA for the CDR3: TGTGCCAGCAGTGTGGGGGCCGGTGGAAACACCATATATTTT.